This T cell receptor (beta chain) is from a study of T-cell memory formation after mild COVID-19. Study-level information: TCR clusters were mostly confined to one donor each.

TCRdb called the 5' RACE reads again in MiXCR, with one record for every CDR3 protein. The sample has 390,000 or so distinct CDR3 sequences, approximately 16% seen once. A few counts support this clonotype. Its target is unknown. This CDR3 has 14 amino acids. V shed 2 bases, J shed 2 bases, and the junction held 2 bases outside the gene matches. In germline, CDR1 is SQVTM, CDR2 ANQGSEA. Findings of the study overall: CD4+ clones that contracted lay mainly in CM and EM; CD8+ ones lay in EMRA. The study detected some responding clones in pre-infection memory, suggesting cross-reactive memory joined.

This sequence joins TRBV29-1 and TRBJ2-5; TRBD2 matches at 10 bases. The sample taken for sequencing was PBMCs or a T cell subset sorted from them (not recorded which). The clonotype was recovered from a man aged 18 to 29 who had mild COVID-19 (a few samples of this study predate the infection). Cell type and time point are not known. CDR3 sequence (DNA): TGCAGCGTTGAATTAGCGGGGGGACAAGAGACCCAGTACTTC. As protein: CSVELAGGQETQYF.